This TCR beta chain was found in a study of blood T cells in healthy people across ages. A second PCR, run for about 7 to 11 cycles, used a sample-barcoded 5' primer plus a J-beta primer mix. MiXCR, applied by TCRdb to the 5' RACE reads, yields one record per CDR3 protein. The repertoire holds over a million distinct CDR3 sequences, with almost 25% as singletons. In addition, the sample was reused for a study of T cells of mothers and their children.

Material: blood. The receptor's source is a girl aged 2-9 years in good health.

Here the CDR3 reads CASSQDQGGVGVQTQYF. In DNA form, the CDR3 reads TGCGCCAGCAGCCAAGATCAGGGGGGAGTTGGCGTACAGACCCAGTACTTC. This chain connects TRBV4-1 to TRBJ2-5, with a possible D match to TRBD1 (7 bases). V gave up 0 bases and J gave up 6 bases, with 20 bases separating them. The CDR3 runs to 17 residues. Germline CDR1 and CDR2: MGHRA and YSYEKL.